One sample yielded the 8 T cell receptor beta chains listed below, sequenced in a study of cytomegalovirus exposure and HLA in healthy donors. The PCR had 60 Vbeta and 13 Jbeta primers. Assay: immunoSEQ multiplex PCR; the TCRdb copy retains only in-frame clones and omits some. The sample yields about 200,000 clones, roughly four fifths seen once. The sample taken for sequencing was PBMCs. These TCRs come from a woman aged 50 to 60 in good health and CMV-seropositive.

The V and J genes are TRBV7-2 and TRBJ2-7, with 9 bases aligning to TRBD1. After removal of 3 bases from V and 3 bases from J, the junction contained 6 bases not matched to a gene. From germline, CDR1 is SGHTA and CDR2 FQGNSA. CDR3 length equals 15 residues. CDR3 sequence reads: CASSFRDREDYEQYF. CDR3 bases: TGTGCCAGCAGCTTCCGGGACAGGGAGGACTACGAGCAGTACTTC. The variable domain in full, with the rest retrieved from reference TRBV7-2 and TRBJ2-7, is GAGVSQSPSNKVTEKGKDVELRCDPISGHTALYWYRQSLGQGLEFLIYFQGNSAPDKSGLPSDRFSAERTGGSVSTLTIQRTQQEDSAVYLCASSFRDREDYEQYFGPGTRLTVT.

The chain employs TRBV29-1 and TRBJ2-7; D is perhaps TRBD1 (6 bases). From germline, CDR1 is SQVTM and CDR2 ANQGSEA. This CDR3 contains 14 residues. The V and J ends lost 7 bases and 6 bases respectively, with 22 bases between them. In nucleotides, the CDR3 is TGCAGCGCCCTCCCGGGCAGGGGATGGGGCGAGCAGTACTTC. Translating it yields CSALPGRGWGEQYF.

With regard to this clone: Sequence at one end of the junction differs from germline and may be a read error. This sequence joins TRBV5-4 and TRBJ2-2, with D unresolved. Germline CDR1 SGHNT, CDR2 YYREEE (reference sequence). The CDR3 is made up of 11 amino acids. DNA for the CDR3: TGTGTCAGCAGCACGGCCGGGGAGCTGTTTTTT. Encoded protein: CVSSTAGELFF.

The rearrangement joins TRBV7-6 to TRBJ2-1, with TRBD2 matching over 14 bases. The junction had 3 bases not matched to a gene; V was cut back by 4 bases and J by 4 bases. Germline CDR1 and CDR2: SGHVS and FNYEAQ. The CDR3 spans 16 residues. CDR3 protein: CASSSGLAGGYNEQFF. The CDR3 DNA reads TGTGCCAGCAGCTCAGGACTAGCGGGAGGATACAATGAGCAGTTCTTC.

The chain links TRBV7-9 to TRBJ1-1; D unresolved. Germline-derived CDR1 and CDR2 are SEHNR and FQNEAQ (reference sequence). V lost 1 base and J lost 5, with 14 bases in between. CDR3 length equals 15 residues. CDR3 loop: CASSLGGPLGTEAFF. The CDR3, as DNA: TGTGCCAGCAGCTTAGGAGGTCCCCTGGGTACTGAAGCTTTCTTT.

This clone appeared once. The V and J genes are TRBV4-1 and TRBJ2-7, with TRBD1 matching 11 bases. The CDR3 covers 15 residues. V dropped 1 base and J dropped 3; count of bases not matched to a gene: 2. Germline V gene sequence: CDR1 MGHRA, CDR2 YSYEKL. The CDR3 DNA reads as TGCGCCAGCAGCCAAGTGGGGACAGGGGGCTACGAGCAGTACTTC. Amino acids: CASSQVGTGGYEQYF.

This clone showed up just a few times. The CDR3: CASTGISNTGELFF. The CDR3 DNA is TGCGCCAGCACAGGGATTTCGAACACCGGGGAGCTGTTTTTT. V and J are TRBV5-1 and TRBJ2-2; TRBD1 might be the D (5 bases). The CDR3 loop spans 14 amino acids. Germline V lookup: CDR1 SGHRS, CDR2 YFSETQ. The germline V and J ends were trimmed by 6 bases and 0 bases, with 9 bases remaining between them.

V is TRBV5-1 and J is TRBJ2-5, with 14 bases fitting TRBD2. The CDR3 runs to 18 residues. The V and J ends lost 4 bases and 5 bases, in that order; junction bases with no gene match: 13. Germline CDR1 SGHRS, CDR2 YFSETQ. The CDR3 region has the DNA TGCGCCAGCAGCGGGACTAGCGGGAGAAGAGGGAGGAGGGAGACCCAGTACTTC. It is translated as CASSGTSGRRGRRETQYF. Based on the CDR3 plus reference TRBV5-1 and TRBJ2-5, the full variable domain is KAGVTQTPRYLIKTRGQQVTLSCSPISGHRSVSWYQQTPGQGLQFLFEYFSETQRNKGNFPGRFSGRQFSNSRSEMNVSTLELGDSALYLCASSGTSGRRGRRETQYFGPGTRLLVL.